Each of the 5 T cell receptor beta chains below was sequenced from the same sample in a study of OX40 agonist ivuxolimab in advanced cancers. Assay: immunoSEQ multiplex PCR; the TCRdb copy retains only in-frame clones and omits some. The data contain fewer than 90,000 clones, roughly 87% of them singletons. The material was CD4+ or CD8+ T cells sorted from blood, obtained in a trial of the OX40 agonist ivuxolimab. All receptors come from an adult with an advanced solid tumor such as melanoma, head and neck, liver or kidney cancer.

This chain links TRBV5-5 with TRBJ1-2, with D perhaps TRBD1 (5 bases). The CDR3 runs 17 residues. Deletions cut 0 bases from V and 1 base from J, with 16 bases between. CDR1 and CDR2 (germline): SGHKS, YYEKEE (reference sequence). The CDR3 region is CASSLGSGGTFNYGYTF. The CDR3 DNA reads TGTGCCAGCAGCTTGGGTAGTGGAGGGACTTTTAACTATGGCTACACCTTC.

As DNA, the CDR3 is TGTGCCAGCAGTGGAAAGGGCTTCCCCTACGAGCAGTACGTC. Its translation: CASSGKGFPYEQYV. The chain combines TRBV6-1 with TRBJ2-7; no reliable D call. CDR3 length equals 14 residues. V was trimmed by 4 bases and J by 2 bases, leaving 12 bases between them. Looked up from germline, CDR1 is MNHNS and CDR2 is SASEGT.

The chain couples TRBV10-3 to TRBJ2-7, with unresolved D. V was pared by 3 bases and J by 5 bases, with 5 bases between. CDR3 size: 11 residues. In germline, CDR1 is ENHRY, CDR2 SYGVKD. The CDR3 spells CAISDAHEQYF. The CDR3, as DNA: TGTGCCATCAGTGATGCCCACGAGCAGTACTTC.

This clone was seen a single time. This rearrangement joins TRBV7-2 to TRBJ1-1, with a weak D call TRBD1 (5 bases). The germline CDR1 and CDR2 sequences are SGHTA and FQGNSA. This CDR3 is built from 16 residues. Trimming shortened V by 0 bases and J by 0 bases, and 11 bases separated the two germline ends. Here the CDR3 reads CASSLALSRVNTEAFF. The CDR3 bases are TGTGCCAGCAGCTTAGCGCTTAGCAGGGTGAACACTGAAGCTTTCTTT.

This clone was picked up one time. The chain joins TRBV4-2 to TRBJ2-6; 8 nucleotides line up with TRBD1. V trimming: 6 bases; J trimming: 0 bases; junction bases outside the gene matches: 16. The CDR3 is 20 amino acids. CDR1 LGHNA and CDR2 YNFKEQ come from the germline V gene. This chain's CDR3 is CASSLYFTKTGGSGANVLTF. The CDR3 DNA reads TGTGCCAGCAGTCTATACTTCACTAAAACAGGGGGCTCTGGGGCCAACGTCCTGACTTTC.